This T cell receptor (beta chain) was sequenced for a study of cytomegalovirus exposure and HLA in healthy donors. Study-wide results and limits: Roughly uniform sequencing depth across donors was assumed, possibly incorrectly. In a later analysis, HLA-associated beta chains showed higher expansion and lower generation probabilities than comparable chains.

With 60 Vbeta and 13 Jbeta primers, the PCR was carried out. The table came from immunoSEQ multiplex PCR; TCRdb's copy has only in-frame clones and leaves some out. Seen here are about 130,000 clones, 75% to 85% observed once, and the top ten hold under 7%. A word on this clone: Its cognate antigen is unknown.

The clonotype comes from a woman aged 40 to 50 in good health and CMV-seropositive. The sample was PBMCs.

CDR3 DNA sequence: TGTGCCAGCAGCCAAGATCACGGGGGGTCTGGGGCCAACGTCCTGACTTTC. The encoded protein is CASSQDHGGSGANVLTF. The chain recombines TRBV4-2 with TRBJ2-6, with TRBD2 identical over 7 bases. The CDR3 contains 17 residues. CDR1 and CDR2 from the germline V gene are LGHNA and YNFKEQ. With V trimmed by 0 bases and J by 1 base, 3 bases remained unmatched.